This TCR beta chain was sequenced during a study of T cell repertoires in cytomegalovirus infection. This clonotype was detected only a few times. No antigen is known for it. TCRdb re-derived calls from the reads in MiXCR, one entry per CDR3 protein. The sample records nearly 700,000 distinct CDR3 sequences, approximately 33% being singletons. Germline values: CDR1 SEHNR, CDR2 FQNEAQ (reference sequence). CDR3 length equals 14 residues. V lost 5 bases to trimming and J lost 2 bases, with 12 bases between them. Overall study results and limits: Identification of carriers of CMV plus the relevant HLA was achieved through cumulative public TCR beta family frequency.

The rearrangement links TRBV7-9 to TRBJ1-2; D unclear. The source is a human donor in good health (CMV status not recorded). Some clones in this sample may be carry-over from other donors' samples. Sample: cultured PBMCs, taken from culture after CMV antigen stimulation. The CDR3 is CASSPNTINYGYTF. In DNA form, the CDR3 reads TGTGCCAGCAGCCCCAATACAATCAACTATGGCTACACCTTC.